This entry lists 22 T cell receptor beta chains sequenced from one sample in a study of T-cell memory formation after mild COVID-19. TCRdb passed the 5' RACE reads through MiXCR, listing each CDR3 protein once. The sample holds fewer than 110,000 distinct CDR3 sequences, under 15% seen once. The sequencing input was PBMCs or a T cell subset sorted from them (not recorded which). These receptors were collected from a man in his late teens or twenties who had mild COVID-19 (a few samples of this study predate the infection). Cell type and time point are not known.

The rearrangement links TRBV12-3 or TRBV12-4 to TRBJ1-2, with TRBD1 as a possible D gene (5 bases). Trimming removed 5 bases at V and 3 bases at J, with 7 bases between. This CDR3 comprises 12 residues. The CDR3 coding sequence is TGTGCCAGCAGTACAGGACACTATGGCTACACCTTC. Translation: CASSTGHYGYTF.

The CDR3 sequence is CASSYSTGSAGANVLTF. The CDR3 region has the DNA TGTGCCAGCAGTTACTCGACAGGGTCGGCCGGGGCCAACGTCCTGACTTTC. The chain combines TRBV6-2 or TRBV6-3 with TRBJ2-6; the match to TRBD1 covers 7 bases. This CDR3 region has 17 residues. Germline-derived CDR1 and CDR2 are MNHEY and SVGEGT. V shed 0 bases, J shed 4 bases, and the junction held 6 bases outside the gene matches.

The sample holds many counts of this clonotype. The rearrangement uses TRBV9 and TRBJ2-1, with TRBD1 identical over 9 bases. The V segment lost 4 bases and the J segment 2 bases; nucleotides outside the gene matches: 4. The CDR3 has 15 residues. The V gene's germline CDR1 is SGDLS and CDR2 YYNGEE. CDR3 amino acids: CASSPRDRAYNEQFF. In DNA, the CDR3 is TGTGCCAGCAGCCCCCGGGACAGGGCCTACAATGAGCAGTTCTTC. Looking up the rest from reference TRBV9 and TRBJ2-1 gives the full variable domain: DSGVTQTPKHLITATGQRVTLRCSPRSGDLSVYWYQQSLDQGLQFLIQYYNGEERAKGNILERFSAQQFPDLHSELNLSSLELGDSALYFCASSPRDRAYNEQFFGPGTRLTVL.

The V call is TRBV7-2, the J call TRBJ1-5; possibly TRBD1 for D (5 bases). The germline CDR1 and CDR2 sequences are SGHTA and FQGNSA. Trimming stripped 0 bases from V and 7 bases from J, with 10 bases between. The CDR3 totals 14 residues. The CDR3 loop is CASSLALGDQPQHF. In nucleotides, the CDR3 is TGTGCCAGCAGCTTAGCGCTGGGGGACCAGCCCCAGCATTTT.

The rearrangement joins TRBV7-9 to TRBJ2-2; 7 positions agree with TRBD1. From germline, CDR1 is SEHNR and CDR2 FQNEAQ (reference sequence). CDR3 size: 15 residues. V trimming: 5 bases; J trimming: 2 bases; junction bases outside the gene matches: 5. The CDR3 bases are TGTGCCAGCAGCCTAAGGGACAGTAACACCGGGGAGCTGTTTTTT. It encodes CASSLRDSNTGELFF.

This clonotype has a handful of counts. This chain links TRBV12-3 or TRBV12-4 with TRBJ2-2; possibly TRBD1 or TRBD2 for D (6 bases each). The CDR3 length is 15 residues. The ends were cut back, 2 bases at V and 4 bases at J, with 11 bases in the middle. The chain's CDR3 is CASSLRGVGTGELFF. The DNA of the CDR3 is TGTGCCAGCAGTTTAAGGGGGGTTGGCACCGGGGAGCTGTTTTTT.

The V and J genes are TRBV25-1 and TRBJ2-2; 7 bases are a match to TRBD2. The germline V gene encodes CDR1 MGHDK and CDR2 SYGVNS. The CDR3 has 16 residues. J gave up 1 base and V 5 bases, and 7 bases lay outside the gene matches. The CDR3 DNA reads TGTGCCAGCAGTTCTATCGGGGGGATGAACACCGGGGAGCTGTTTTTT. Its translation: CASSSIGGMNTGELFF.

This clonotype was seen a few times. The genes are TRBV5-5 and TRBJ2-7; 7 nucleotides line up with TRBD1. V dropped 4 bases and J dropped 1; count of bases not matched to a gene: 5. The CDR3 has 14 residues. The germline gives CDR1 SGHKS, CDR2 YYEKEE (reference sequence). CDR3 protein: CASSKGGFSYEQYV. The CDR3 DNA follows: TGTGCCAGCAGCAAAGGGGGCTTTTCCTACGAGCAGTACGTC.

This chain uses TRBV7-9 with TRBJ1-2; unclear D gene. Trimming took off 1 base at V and 1 base at J, with 10 bases between the two ends. The CDR3 covers 15 residues. CDR1 is SEHNR and CDR2 is FQNEAQ in the germline V gene (reference sequence). The CDR3 coding sequence is TGTGCCAGCAGCTTAGTCGCCAGGCTTAACTATGGCTACACCTTC. Its protein product is CASSLVARLNYGYTF. The full variable domain, rest sourced from reference TRBV7-9 and TRBJ1-2, is DTGVSQNPRHKITKRGQNVTFRCDPISEHNRLYWYRQTLGQGPEFLTYFQNEAQLEKSRLLSDRFSAERPKGSFSTLEIQRTEQGDSAMYLCASSLVARLNYGYTFGSGTRLTVV.

This clonotype was counted only a few times. The chain links TRBV12-3 or TRBV12-4 to TRBJ2-1; tentative D call: TRBD1 (6 bases). The CDR3 sequence is 15 residues long. With 3 bases removed from V and 0 bases from J, the gap between germline ends came to 9 bases. The CDR3 DNA reads as TGTGCCAGCAGTTTCAGGGGCCTCTCCTACAATGAGCAGTTCTTC. Encoded protein: CASSFRGLSYNEQFF.

In DNA form, the CDR3 reads TGTGCCAGCAGTTACTTCCAGGGGAACACTGAAGCTTTCTTT. Residues: CASSYFQGNTEAFF. The rearrangement joins TRBV6-5 to TRBJ1-1, with TRBD1 as a possible D gene (5 bases). Germline CDR1 and CDR2: MNHEY and SVGAGI. This CDR3 has 14 residues. The V end lost 1 base, the J end lost 1 base, and 7 bases lay between the germline ends.

This clonotype was detected ten times or more. The chain combines TRBV7-2 with TRBJ2-1, with 11 bases fitting TRBD2. The V segment lost 7 bases and the J segment 9 bases; nucleotides outside the gene matches: 5. The germline gives CDR1 SGHTA, CDR2 FQGNSA. The CDR3 length is 13 residues. The CDR3 loop reads CASNLAGGGEQFF. Written as DNA, the CDR3 is TGTGCCAGCAACCTAGCGGGGGGCGGTGAGCAGTTCTTC.

The chain joins TRBV4-1 to TRBJ2-3, with D maybe TRBD2 (5 bases). Trimming left V 1 base short and J 10 bases short, with 12 bases between. The germline V gene encodes CDR1 MGHRA and CDR2 YSYEKL. The CDR3 loop spans 13 amino acids. CDR3 amino acids: CASSQVTDSPQYF. The CDR3 DNA reads TGCGCCAGCAGCCAAGTGACGGACTCACCGCAGTATTTT.

The chain employs TRBV7-6 and TRBJ2-3; possible D gene TRBD1, 6 bases. CDR1 is SGHVS and CDR2 is FNYEAQ in the germline V gene. This CDR3 contains 14 residues. Deletions cut 6 bases from V and 2 bases from J, with 12 bases between. CDR3 in amino acids: CASRGQGFTDTQYF. In DNA form, the CDR3 reads TGTGCCAGCAGAGGTCAGGGGTTCACAGATACGCAGTATTTT.

This sequence joins TRBV9 and TRBJ2-2, with 7 bases identical to TRBD1. V was pared by 2 bases and J by 3 bases, with 4 bases of the junction left unmatched. Germline loops: CDR1 SGDLS, CDR2 YYNGEE. The CDR3 is 15 amino acids. The CDR3 region is CASSVRGIDTGELFF. The CDR3 nucleotides read TGTGCCAGCAGCGTCAGGGGGATAGACACCGGGGAGCTGTTTTTT.

This clonotype was counted only a few times. The chain uses TRBV6-5 and TRBJ1-1; D not resolved. The CDR3 spans 12 residues. V was cut by 0 bases and J by 7 bases, with 6 bases left in between. Germline CDR1 MNHEY, CDR2 SVGAGI. The CDR3 spells CASSYSRREAFF. Here the CDR3 DNA reads TGTGCCAGCAGTTACTCGAGACGTGAAGCTTTCTTT.

The chain recombines TRBV29-1 with TRBJ2-4; the D is unclear. CDR3 size: 10 residues. The germline V gene has CDR1 SQVTM and CDR2 ANQGSEA. Trimming stripped 2 bases from V and 8 bases from J, with 4 bases between. The CDR3 protein is CSVETDIQYF. In nucleotides, the CDR3 is TGCAGCGTTGAAACCGACATTCAGTACTTC.

In its sample, this clonotype was seen a few times. J is TRBJ2-3 and V is TRBV5-6; possible D gene TRBD2, 6 bases. The CDR3 sequence is 14 residues long. Germline CDR1 reads SGHDT; CDR2 reads YYEEEE. The V end lost 3 bases, the J end lost 0 bases, and 8 bases lay between the germline ends. CDR3 sequence reads: CASSWGDSTDTQYF. CDR3 nucleotide sequence: TGTGCCAGCAGCTGGGGGGATAGCACAGATACGCAGTATTTT.

The chain has TRBV6-2 or TRBV6-3 and TRBJ2-7, with 10 bases aligning to TRBD1. Germline V gene sequence: CDR1 MNHEY, CDR2 SVGEGT. V shed 10 bases, J shed 10 bases, and the junction held 13 bases outside the gene matches. This CDR3 contains 13 residues. The CDR3 coding sequence is TGTGCCACGATGGAGTCCCGGGACAGGGGACAGTACGTC. It encodes CATMESRDRGQYV.

This clonotype turned up a few times. This chain connects TRBV5-8 to TRBJ2-2, with D possibly TRBD2 on 6 matching bases. Germline V gene lookup returns CDR1 SGHTS and CDR2 YDEGEE. Trimming cost V 5 bases and J 5 bases, with 19 bases left between them. This CDR3 is built from 16 residues. Here the CDR3 reads CASSSGTLGGTGELFF. The CDR3 region has the DNA TGTGCCAGCAGTTCCGGGACCTTAGGAGGGACCGGGGAGCTGTTTTTT.

This clonotype came up many times. The chain has TRBV3-2 and TRBJ2-3; TRBD1 reflects the table's D call only, with no check against the DNA. TRBV3-2 is recorded as a pseudogene. The CDR3 covers 17 residues. The CDR3 protein is CASSQHLGTGGADTQYF. CDR3 coding DNA: TGTGCCAGCAGCCAACACCTCGGGACAGGGGGAGCCGATACGCAGTATTTT.

This clonotype has just a few counts. This chain joins TRBV4-1 and TRBJ1-5; tentative D call: TRBD1 (5 bases). Trimming pared 3 bases from V and 5 bases from J, leaving 14 bases between. Germline assignment: CDR1 MGHRA and CDR2 YSYEKL. This CDR3 is built from 15 residues. The CDR3 protein is CASSQVTGLYQPQHF. The CDR3 DNA reads as TGCGCCAGCAGCCAGGTTACAGGACTTTATCAGCCCCAGCATTTT.